Described below is a single T cell receptor (beta chain) sequence and its context. Its antigen is unknown. TCR beta libraries were prepared from cDNA with unique molecular identifiers. Each CDR3 protein gets one entry after TCRdb re-called the PCR reads with MiXCR. The sample has 740,000 or so distinct CDR3 sequences, under 70% seen once; the top ten hold 4% to 5.5%. Germline-derived CDR1 and CDR2 are SGHRS and YFSETQ. This CDR3 is 15 amino acids long. Deletions cut 0 bases from V and 7 bases from J, with 14 bases between. The entry originates in a study of post-analysis software for immune sequencing data. Broader study findings: TRBV5-6, TRBV5-1 and TRBV20-1 were among a few TRBV segments more frequent in patients than controls. Normalized Chao1 diversity in multiple sclerosis patients fell significantly below that of controls.

Sequencing was done on a sample of blood. V is TRBV5-1 and J is TRBJ2-1, with D maybe TRBD2 (6 bases). This TCR was sampled from a girl aged 10 to 17 with multiple sclerosis. CDR3 loop: CASSLDGATRNEQFF. The CDR3 DNA sequence: TGCGCCAGCAGCTTGGATGGGGCGACTAGGAATGAGCAGTTCTTC. Combining the CDR3 with reference TRBV5-1 and TRBJ2-1 gives the whole variable domain KAGVTQTPRYLIKTRGQQVTLSCSPISGHRSVSWYQQTPGQGLQFLFEYFSETQRNKGNFPGRFSGRQFSNSRSEMNVSTLELGDSALYLCASSLDGATRNEQFFGPGTRLTVL.